These 2 T cell receptor beta chains came from one sample sequenced in a study of cytomegalovirus exposure and HLA in healthy donors. The study ran its PCR with 60 Vbeta and 13 Jbeta primers. The table came from immunoSEQ multiplex PCR; TCRdb's copy has only in-frame clones and leaves some out. The sample holds some 110,000 clones, 66% seen once. Sequenced sample: PBMCs. Source of these receptors: a man aged 18 to 29 in good health and CMV-seronegative.

The chain links TRBV28 to TRBJ1-1, with TRBD1 identical over 9 bases. With 3 bases clipped from V and 1 base from J, the junction kept 0 bases outside the gene matches. This CDR3 region has 14 residues. CDR1 is MDHEN, CDR2 SYDVKM, per germline. CDR3 DNA sequence: TGTGCCAGCAGTTTGGGACAGGGGAACACTGAAGCTTTCTTT. Encoded protein: CASSLGQGNTEAFF. The whole variable domain, filled in from reference TRBV28 and TRBJ1-1, reads DVKVTQSSRYLVKRTGEKVFLECVQDMDHENMFWYRQDPGLGLRLIYFSYDVKMKEKGDIPEGYSVSREKKERFSLILESASTNQTSMYLCASSLGQGNTEAFFGQGTRLTVV.

The V gene is TRBV9, the J gene TRBJ2-5; 7 nucleotides line up with TRBD2. The J segment lost 4 bases and the V segment lost 5 bases, leaving 8 bases of the junction unmatched. The CDR3 has 14 residues. Germline assignment: CDR1 SGDLS and CDR2 YYNGEE. The CDR3 region has the DNA TGTGCCAGCAGTCGCGGGGGAGCAGCAGAGACCCAGTACTTC. Its protein product is CASSRGGAAETQYF.